Given below is one TCR beta chain in context. The CDR3 has 14 residues. Looked up from germline, CDR1 is LGHNA and CDR2 is YSLEER. The germline V and J ends were trimmed by 3 bases and 1 base, with 9 bases remaining between them. These data are taken from a study of blood T cell repertoires in COVID-19. About the research overall: Donors in the United States, Italy and Spain gave samples during acute or convalescent COVID-19.

Some clones are missing from TCRdb's copy, which holds only in-frame ones; the method was immunoSEQ multiplex PCR. The data hold 220,000 or so clones, with about 85% observed a single time. Material for sequencing was peripheral blood. This chain joins TRBV4-3 and TRBJ1-1, with a weak D call TRBD1 (6 bases). The origin of this receptor is a man aged 25 to 45 with active or convalescent COVID-19. This chain's CDR3 is CASSQTDRNTEAFF. In DNA, the CDR3 is TGCGCCAGCAGCCAGACGGACAGGAACACTGAAGCTTTCTTT.